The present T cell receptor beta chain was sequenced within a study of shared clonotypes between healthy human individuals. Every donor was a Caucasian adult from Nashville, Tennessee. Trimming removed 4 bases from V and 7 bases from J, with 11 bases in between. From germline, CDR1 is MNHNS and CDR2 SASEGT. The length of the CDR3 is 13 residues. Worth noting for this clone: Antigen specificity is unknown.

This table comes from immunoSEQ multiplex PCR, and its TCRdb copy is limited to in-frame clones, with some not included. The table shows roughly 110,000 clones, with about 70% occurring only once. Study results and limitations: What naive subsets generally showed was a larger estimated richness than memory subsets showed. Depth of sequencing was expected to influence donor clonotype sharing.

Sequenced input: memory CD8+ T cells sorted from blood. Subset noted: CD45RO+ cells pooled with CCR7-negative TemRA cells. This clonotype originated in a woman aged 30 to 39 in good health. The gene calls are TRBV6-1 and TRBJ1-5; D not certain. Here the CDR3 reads CASSARTVQPQHF. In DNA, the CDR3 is TGTGCCAGCAGTGCAAGGACGGTGCAGCCCCAGCATTTT.